This TCR beta chain was recovered during a study of blood T cell repertoires in COVID-19. About the research overall: There were acute and convalescent COVID-19 samples, and they came from the United States, Italy and Spain. From T cells, B-cell-depleted T cells, or PBMCs came the material, which was cDNA or gDNA.

Adults between roughly 18 and 95 years of age took part from 20 to 25 US areas. Up to 2 weeks before entering the study, exposed participants had met a COVID-19 case. Here immunoSEQ multiplex PCR was the method, and the copy in TCRdb shows in-frame clones only, minus some. Among about 220,000 clones listed, roughly four fifths were seen once. Trimming took off 0 bases at V and 4 bases at J, with 10 bases between the two ends. Germline CDR1 and CDR2: SGHDT and YYEEEE. This CDR3 region has 14 residues. This clone was counted once. The chain is built from TRBV5-6 and TRBJ1-2; D possibly corresponds to TRBD1 (5 bases). The TCR sequence derives from a woman aged 40 to 50 who had been exposed to COVID-19. Sequencing was performed on PBMCs or T cells enriched from blood (not recorded which). The CDR3 DNA sequence: TGTGCCAGCAGCTTGGGACAGAATGTCTATGGCTACACCTTC. Amino acid sequence: CASSLGQNVYGYTF.